This TCR beta chain is from a study of OX40 agonist ivuxolimab in advanced cancers. About the study: At 0.01 to 10 mg/kg, ivuxolimab was administered intravenously to patients every 2 weeks. People in dose escalation had one of these cancers: hepatocellular carcinoma, melanoma, renal cell or head and neck cancer.

As concerns this clone: Antigen specificity is unknown.

General study points: At 0.1 to 3.0 mg/kg and by week 6, CD4+ and CD8+ T cells in the blood had expanded clonally. In the expanded peripheral T cells, antigen specificity was never determined.

The table came from immunoSEQ multiplex PCR; TCRdb's copy has only in-frame clones and leaves some out. The table has about 81,000 clones, 93% seen once. Source: CD4+ or CD8+ T cells sorted from blood, taken in a trial of the OX40 agonist ivuxolimab. The clonotype originates from an adult with an advanced solid tumor such as melanoma, head and neck, liver or kidney cancer.

The CDR3 loop reads CASSLAFGTSGRTYEQYF. Here the CDR3 DNA reads TGTGCCAGCAGCTTGGCGTTCGGGACTAGCGGGCGGACCTACGAGCAGTACTTC. The V gene is TRBV5-4, the J gene TRBJ2-7; 12 nucleotides match TRBD2. CDR3 length: 18 amino acids. Germline CDR1 is SGHNT and CDR2 is YYREEE (reference sequence). With V trimmed by 0 bases and J by 2 bases, 9 bases remained unmatched.